These 14 T cell receptor beta chains originate from one sample sequenced in a study of post-analysis software for immune sequencing data. General study points: Controls showed lower frequencies than patients for roughly 5 TRBV segments, and TRBV5-6, TRBV5-1 and TRBV20-1 were among these.

Researchers reported that TCR beta cDNA libraries carried unique molecular identifiers. One entry per CDR3 protein results from TCRdb running MiXCR on the PCR reads. The sample consists of about 460,000 distinct CDR3 sequences, roughly 45% of them appearing once. These receptors have no identified antigens. Material: blood. The receptors come from a girl between 5 and 17 years old with multiple sclerosis.

V and J are TRBV20-1 and TRBJ2-4, with D hard to call. The J call may be in error: the DNA end matches TRBJ2-7 better. Germline V lookup: CDR1 DFQATT, CDR2 SNEGSKA (reference sequence). This CDR3 is 15 amino acids long. The CDR3 region is CSASGQPQSSYEQYF. The CDR3, as DNA: TGCAGTGCTAGCGGCCAACCACAAAGCTCCTACGAGCAGTACTTC.

V and J are TRBV7-2 and TRBJ1-6, with D perhaps matching TRBD1 (5 bases). From germline, CDR1 is SGHTA and CDR2 FQGNSA. Between the trimmed V and J ends, which lost 5 bases and 9 bases, there was a span of 17 bases. The CDR3 covers 15 residues. In nucleotides, the CDR3 is TGTGCCAGCAGCCAAGTCGCGGGGGATAGTTCACCCCTCCACTTT. Protein: CASSQVAGDSSPLHF.

This clonotype occurred a few times. V gene TRBV20-1 combines with J gene TRBJ2-3; 7 positions agree with TRBD2. V lost 7 bases to trimming and J lost 2 bases; unmatched junction nucleotides: 3. CDR1 DFQATT and CDR2 SNEGSKA come from the germline V gene (reference sequence). CDR3 size: 12 residues. The CDR3 DNA follows: TGCAGTGGGGGGGGTGTCACAGATACGCAGTATTTT. It yields the protein CSGGGVTDTQYF.

The rearrangement uses TRBV14 and TRBJ2-1; D may be TRBD1 (5 bases). Germline CDR1 and CDR2: SGHDN and FVKESK. This CDR3 is built from 13 residues. The V end lost 3 bases, the J end lost 7 bases, and 10 bases lay between the germline ends. Here the CDR3 DNA reads TGTGCCAGCAGCCACGGACAAGAAAATGAGCAGTTCTTC. It is translated as CASSHGQENEQFF. The full variable domain, completed using reference TRBV14 and TRBJ2-1, is EAGVTQFPSHSVIEKGQTVTLRCDPISGHDNLYWYRRVMGKEIKFLLHFVKESKQDESGMPNNRFLAERTGGTYSTLKVQPAELEDSGVYFCASSHGQENEQFFGPGTRLTVL.

This clonotype was counted a few times. CDR3 protein: CSARTDAAGEQFF. CDR3 coding DNA: TGCAGTGCTCGAACCGATGCAGCCGGTGAGCAGTTCTTC. The chain couples TRBV20-1 to TRBJ2-1; D remains unclear. This CDR3 contains 13 residues. V was clipped by 5 bases and J by 9 bases, with 17 bases between them. CDR1 and CDR2 from the germline V gene are DFQATT and SNEGSKA (reference sequence).

This chain connects TRBV4-2 to TRBJ1-6; D gene unclear. Trimming cost V 0 bases and J 9 bases, with 3 bases left between them. CDR3 length: 12 amino acids. Looked up from germline, CDR1 is LGHNA and CDR2 is YNFKEQ. Written as DNA, the CDR3 is TGTGCCAGCAGCCAAGACCGTTCACCCCTCCACTTT. This translates into CASSQDRSPLHF.

This clonotype has more than one count but fewer than ten. V usage is TRBV11-1 and J usage is TRBJ2-3; D gene unclear. The length of the CDR3 is 14 residues. V was shortened by 1 base and J by 4 bases, with 9 bases between the two germline ends. CDR1 is SGHAT, CDR2 FQDESV, per germline (reference sequence). DNA of the CDR3: TGTGCCAGCAGCTTAGATATTACAGCAGATACGCAGTATTTT. Residues: CASSLDITADTQYF.

The chain couples TRBV9 to TRBJ2-1; TRBD2 aligns across 11 bases. Trimming removed 4 bases from V and 4 bases from J; junction bases left unmatched: 7. Germline lookup yields CDR1 SGDLS and CDR2 YYNGEE. CDR3 size: 16 residues. CDR3 coding DNA: TGTGCCAGCAGCCCCCTTACTAGCGGGGGATACAATGAGCAGTTCTTC. This codes for CASSPLTSGGYNEQFF.

This chain joins TRBV5-5 and TRBJ2-2, with 12 bases fitting TRBD2. This CDR3 comprises 15 residues. Trimming at V came to 4 bases and at J to 9 bases, leaving 7 bases not matched to a gene. The germline V gene has CDR1 SGHKS and CDR2 YYEKEE (reference sequence). In nucleotides, the CDR3 is TGTGCCAGCAGCCCAGGACTAGCGGGATACCGGGAGCTGTTTTTT. This sequence encodes CASSPGLAGYRELFF. Based on the CDR3 plus reference TRBV5-5 and TRBJ2-2, the full variable domain is DAGVTQSPTHLIKTRGQQVTLRCSPISGHKSVSWYQQVLGQGPQFIFQYYEKEERGRGNFPDRFSARQFPNYSSELNVNALLLGDSALYLCASSPGLAGYRELFFGEGSRLTVL.

Comment on this clonotype: The junction departs from the called germline gene at one end, perhaps through a read error. The V gene is TRBV5-5, the J gene TRBJ1-2, with 11 bases aligning to TRBD1. Germline CDR1 and CDR2: SGHKS and YYEKEE (reference sequence). This CDR3 region has 16 residues. The CDR3 DNA sequence: TGTGCCAGCAGCCGAGGACAGGGGGCAGGAGACTATAGCTACACCTTC. Translated, it gives CASSRGQGAGDYSYTF.

Note on this clonotype: An end of the junction differs from the germline gene, which may be a read error. V is TRBV7-7 and J is TRBJ2-1; unclear D gene. There are 15 residues in the CDR3. CDR1 SSHAT and CDR2 FNYEAQ come from the germline V gene (reference sequence). The CDR3 here is CASSLSASSYNEQFF. DNA of the CDR3: TGTGCTAGCAGCTTGTCTGCGAGCTCCTACAATGAGCAGTTCTTC. The variable domain in full, with the rest retrieved from reference TRBV7-7 and TRBJ2-1, is GAGVSQSPRYKVTKRGQDVTLRCDPISSHATLYWYQQALGQGPEFLTYFNYEAQPDKSGLPSDRFSAERPEGSISTLTIQRTEQRDSAMYRCASSLSASSYNEQFFGPGTRLTVL.

V usage is TRBV20-1 and J usage is TRBJ2-1, with D possibly being TRBD2 (6 bases). This CDR3 has 15 amino acids. Per the germline V gene, CDR1 is DFQATT and CDR2 is SNEGSKA (reference sequence). Trimming pared 6 bases from V and 0 bases from J, leaving 15 bases between. The CDR3 region has the DNA TGCAGTGCGGGGTTGGGGGGAAGCTCCTACAATGAGCAGTTCTTC. This encodes CSAGLGGSSYNEQFF.

This clonotype was observed a handful of times. The V call is TRBV7-2, the J call TRBJ2-5, with D maybe TRBD1 (5 bases). Germline-derived CDR1 and CDR2 are SGHTA and FQGNSA. The CDR3 covers 12 residues. Trimming cost V 4 bases and J 10 bases, with 13 bases left between them. In DNA form, the CDR3 reads TGTGCCAGCAGCTCCCAAAGGGGTAGCCAGTACTTC. Residues: CASSSQRGSQYF.

V is TRBV27 and J is TRBJ1-2, with D maybe TRBD1 (5 bases). V dropped 4 bases and J dropped 6 bases, with 12 bases sitting between them. CDR1 is MNHEY and CDR2 is SMNVEV in the germline V gene (reference sequence). The CDR3 consists of 13 residues. The CDR3 reads CASSSMVGDGYTF. The CDR3 DNA sequence: TGTGCCAGCAGTTCTATGGTAGGGGATGGCTACACCTTC.